This T cell receptor beta chain was sequenced for a study of beta chain features in type 1 diabetes. Study background: When patients were set against healthy donors, age, gender and cell yields were similar. Examination covered approximately 100 million sorted cells spanning all samples.

Study results and limitations: An over-representation of cells with high TCR expression could result from cDNA sequencing.

A few counts support this clone. Antigen unknown. Germline loops: CDR1 LGHNA, CDR2 YSLEER. The ends were cut back, 1 base at V and 8 bases at J, with 21 bases in the middle. This CDR3 contains 17 residues. All of the isolated RNA was reverse transcribed, so expressed TCRB transcripts were sequenced. The study sequenced naive, central memory and regulatory T cell samples to an average of roughly 4 million reads. TCRdb's table, derived via immunoSEQ multiplex PCR, lists solely in-frame clones and lacks some. The sample carries 350,000 to 400,000 clones, around 16% recorded once. The sequence came from a young woman in good health. Sample: naive CD4+ T cells from blood. V and J are TRBV4-3 and TRBJ2-1; no clear D gene. CDR3 nucleotides: TGCGCCAGCAGCCAAGTATGGCGACAAGGCCCTTCGTATGAGCAGTTCTTC. Protein sequence: CASSQVWRQGPSYEQFF.